The entry that follows covers one T cell receptor beta chain sequence. Its antigen is unidentified. The data originate from a study of shared clonotypes between healthy human individuals. Study-level information: Donors, aged 18 to 49, were a couple of women and a few men.

Whole-study findings and limits: Owing to a small donor count, the genetic and exposure-history diversity represented was limited.

The table came from immunoSEQ multiplex PCR; TCRdb's copy has only in-frame clones and leaves some out. The sample holds about 380,000 clones, around 96% seen once. The CDR3 is 11 amino acids. V shed 4 bases and J shed 5 bases, with 4 bases lying between them. Germline V gives CDR1 SGHRS, CDR2 YFSETQ. This TCR was recovered from a man aged 30-40 years in good health. The chain joins TRBV5-1 to TRBJ2-1, with D unresolved. The sequenced sample consisted of memory CD8+ T cells sorted from blood. Subset here: CD45RO+ cells pooled with CCR7-negative TemRA cells. CDR3 bases: TGCGCCAGCAGCAAAAACAATGAGCAGTTCTTC. Translating it yields CASSKNNEQFF.